Sequencing of this T cell receptor (beta chain) was carried out in a study of blood T cell repertoires in COVID-19. The overall study: Donors in the United States, Italy and Spain gave samples during acute or convalescent COVID-19. The cDNA or gDNA used as material had been derived from T cells, B-cell-depleted T cells, or PBMCs.

Authors' data handling: Quantification of nucleated cells was approximated via reference gene primer amplification. The table came from immunoSEQ multiplex PCR; TCRdb's copy has only in-frame clones and leaves some out. Clone size and the V and J calls come from that table; the DNA yielded D and trimming. The sample consists of hundreds of thousands of clones, more than 70% of them appearing once. The J segment lost 2 bases and the V segment lost 0 bases, leaving 7 bases of the junction unmatched. Looked up from germline, CDR1 is SGDLS and CDR2 is YYNGEE. The CDR3 sequence is 17 residues long. This clone appeared a single time.

This sequence originates from a woman aged 40 to 50 with acute COVID-19. Sequenced: PBMCs or T cells enriched from blood (not recorded which). The chain has TRBV9 and TRBJ2-4; 8 bases match TRBD1. The CDR3 sequence is CASSVDLGQGSKNIQYF. In DNA form, the CDR3 reads TGTGCCAGCAGCGTAGACCTAGGACAGGGCTCCAAAAACATTCAGTACTTC.